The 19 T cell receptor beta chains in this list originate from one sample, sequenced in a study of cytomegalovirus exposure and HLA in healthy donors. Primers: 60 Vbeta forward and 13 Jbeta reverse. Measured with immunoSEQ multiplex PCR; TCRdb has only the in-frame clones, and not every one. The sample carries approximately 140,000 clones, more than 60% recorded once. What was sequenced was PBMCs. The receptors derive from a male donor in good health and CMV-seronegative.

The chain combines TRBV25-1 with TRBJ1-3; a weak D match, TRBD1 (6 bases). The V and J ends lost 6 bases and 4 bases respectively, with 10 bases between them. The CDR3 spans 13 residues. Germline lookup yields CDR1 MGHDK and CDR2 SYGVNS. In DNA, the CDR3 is TGTGCCAGCAGAGGGACAACAGGAAACACCATATATTTT. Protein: CASRGTTGNTIYF.

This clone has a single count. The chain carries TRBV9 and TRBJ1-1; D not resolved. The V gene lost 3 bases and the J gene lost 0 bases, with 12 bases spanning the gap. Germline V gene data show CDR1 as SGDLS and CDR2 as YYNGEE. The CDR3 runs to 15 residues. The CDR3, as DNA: TGTGCCAGCAGCGCCCTGGGAGGCATGAACACTGAAGCTTTCTTT. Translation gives CASSALGGMNTEAFF.

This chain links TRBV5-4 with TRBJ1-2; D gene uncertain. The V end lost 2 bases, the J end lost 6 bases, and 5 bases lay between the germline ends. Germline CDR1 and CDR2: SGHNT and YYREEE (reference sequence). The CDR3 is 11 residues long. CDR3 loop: CASSFVDGYTF. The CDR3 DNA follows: TGTGCCAGCAGCTTTGTCGATGGCTACACCTTC. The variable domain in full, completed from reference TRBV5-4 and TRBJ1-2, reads ETGVTQSPTHLIKTRGQQVTLRCSSQSGHNTVSWYQQALGQGPQFIFQYYREEENGRGNFPPRFSGLQFPNYSSELNVNALELDDSALYLCASSFVDGYTFGSGTRLTVV.

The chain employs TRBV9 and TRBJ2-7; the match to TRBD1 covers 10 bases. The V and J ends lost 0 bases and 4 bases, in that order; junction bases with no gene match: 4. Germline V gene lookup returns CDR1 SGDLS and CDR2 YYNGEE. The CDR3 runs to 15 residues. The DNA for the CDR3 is TGTGCCAGCAGCGTAGCCGGACAGGGGGTTTACGAGCAGTACTTC. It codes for CASSVAGQGVYEQYF.

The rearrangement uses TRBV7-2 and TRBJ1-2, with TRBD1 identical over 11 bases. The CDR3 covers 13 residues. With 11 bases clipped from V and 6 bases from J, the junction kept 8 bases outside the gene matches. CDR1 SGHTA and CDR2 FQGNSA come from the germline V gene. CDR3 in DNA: TGTGCCGGGGGACAGGGGGATTGGAATGGCTACACCTTC. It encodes CAGGQGDWNGYTF.

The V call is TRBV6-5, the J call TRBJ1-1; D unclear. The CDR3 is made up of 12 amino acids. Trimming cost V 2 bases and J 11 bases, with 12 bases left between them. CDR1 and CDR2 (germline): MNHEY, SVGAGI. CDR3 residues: CASSYPGRRAFF. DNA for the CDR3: TGTGCCAGCAGTTACCCGGGCCGGAGGGCTTTCTTT.

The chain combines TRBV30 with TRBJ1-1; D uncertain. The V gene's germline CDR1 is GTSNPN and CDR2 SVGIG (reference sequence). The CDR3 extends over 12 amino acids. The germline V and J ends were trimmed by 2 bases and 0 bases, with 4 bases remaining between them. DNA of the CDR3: TGTGCCTGGAGTCAGATGAACACTGAAGCTTTCTTT. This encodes CAWSQMNTEAFF.

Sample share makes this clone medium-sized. The CDR3 region has the DNA TGTGCCAGCAGTGAAGACGGACAGGGGTGGGAAAAACTGTTTTTT. Its protein is CASSEDGQGWEKLFF. The chain is built from TRBV6-1 and TRBJ1-4; 9 bases are shared with TRBD1. The CDR3 consists of 15 residues. Trimming cost V 1 base and J 8 bases; bases outside gene matches: 5. Germline values: CDR1 MNHNS, CDR2 SASEGT.

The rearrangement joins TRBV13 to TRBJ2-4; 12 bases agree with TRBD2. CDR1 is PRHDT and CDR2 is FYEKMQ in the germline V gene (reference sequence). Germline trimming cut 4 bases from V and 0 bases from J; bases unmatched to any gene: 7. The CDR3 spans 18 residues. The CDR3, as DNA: TGTGCCAGCAGCTCAAGACTAGCGGGGGTTATAGCCAAAAACATTCAGTACTTC. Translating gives CASSSRLAGVIAKNIQYF. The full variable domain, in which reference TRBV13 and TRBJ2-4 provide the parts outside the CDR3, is AAGVIQSPRHLIKEKRETATLKCYPIPRHDTVYWYQQGPGQDPQFLISFYEKMQSDKGSIPDRFSAQQFSDYHSELNMSSLELGDSALYFCASSSRLAGVIAKNIQYFGAGTRLSVL.

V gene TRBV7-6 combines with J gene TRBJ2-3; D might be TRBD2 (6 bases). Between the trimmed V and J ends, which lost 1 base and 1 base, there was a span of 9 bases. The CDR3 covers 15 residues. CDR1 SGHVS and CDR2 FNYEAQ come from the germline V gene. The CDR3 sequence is CASSLGGVGTDTQYF. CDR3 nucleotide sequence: TGTGCCAGCAGCTTAGGGGGGGTCGGCACAGATACGCAGTATTTT.

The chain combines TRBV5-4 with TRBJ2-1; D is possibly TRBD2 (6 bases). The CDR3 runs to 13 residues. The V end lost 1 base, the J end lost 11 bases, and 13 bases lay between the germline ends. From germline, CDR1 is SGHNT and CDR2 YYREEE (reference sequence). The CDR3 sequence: CASSLLSGQKQFF. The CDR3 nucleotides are TGTGCCAGCAGCTTGCTTAGCGGCCAGAAGCAGTTCTTC.

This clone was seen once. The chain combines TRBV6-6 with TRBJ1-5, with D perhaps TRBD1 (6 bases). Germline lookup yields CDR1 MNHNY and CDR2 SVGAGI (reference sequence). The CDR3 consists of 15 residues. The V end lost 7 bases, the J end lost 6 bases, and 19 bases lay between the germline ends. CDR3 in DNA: TGTGCCAGCACCCGAGACACGGGGGGCGGTCAGCCCCAGCATTTT. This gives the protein CASTRDTGGGQPQHF.

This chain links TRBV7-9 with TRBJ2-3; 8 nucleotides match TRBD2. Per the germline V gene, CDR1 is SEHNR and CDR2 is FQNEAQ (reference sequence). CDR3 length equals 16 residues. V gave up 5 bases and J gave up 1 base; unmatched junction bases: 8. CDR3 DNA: TGTGCCAGCAGCCCCATCGGGGGGGCCCGCACAGATACGCAGTATTTT. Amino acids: CASSPIGGARTDTQYF.

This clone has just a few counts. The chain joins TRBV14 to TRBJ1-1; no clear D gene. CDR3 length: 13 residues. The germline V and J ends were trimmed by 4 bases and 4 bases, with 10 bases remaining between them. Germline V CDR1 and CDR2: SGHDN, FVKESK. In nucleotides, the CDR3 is TGTGCCAGCAGCCCTTACGGGATCACTGAAGCTTTCTTT. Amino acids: CASSPYGITEAFF.

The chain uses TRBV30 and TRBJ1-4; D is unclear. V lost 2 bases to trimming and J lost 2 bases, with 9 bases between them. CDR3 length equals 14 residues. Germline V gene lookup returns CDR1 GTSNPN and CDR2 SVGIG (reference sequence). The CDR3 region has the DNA TGTGCCTGGAGTCCGGGGAACACTAATGAAAAACTGTTTTTT. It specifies CAWSPGNTNEKLFF.

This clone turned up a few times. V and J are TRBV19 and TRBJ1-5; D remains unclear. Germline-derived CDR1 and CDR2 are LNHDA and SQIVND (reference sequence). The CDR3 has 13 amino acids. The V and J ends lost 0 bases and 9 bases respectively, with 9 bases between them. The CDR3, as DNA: TGTGCCAGTAGTATAGACCTTATGGCGCCCCAGCATTTT. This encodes CASSIDLMAPQHF.

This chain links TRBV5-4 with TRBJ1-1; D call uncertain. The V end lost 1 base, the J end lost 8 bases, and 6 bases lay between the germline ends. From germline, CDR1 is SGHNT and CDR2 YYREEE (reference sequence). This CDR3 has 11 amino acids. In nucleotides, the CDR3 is TGTGCCAGCAGCTTGCGGGGAGAAGCTTTCTTT. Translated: CASSLRGEAFF. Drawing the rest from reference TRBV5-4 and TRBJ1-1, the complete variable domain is ETGVTQSPTHLIKTRGQQVTLRCSSQSGHNTVSWYQQALGQGPQFIFQYYREEENGRGNFPPRFSGLQFPNYSSELNVNALELDDSALYLCASSLRGEAFFGQGTRLTVV.

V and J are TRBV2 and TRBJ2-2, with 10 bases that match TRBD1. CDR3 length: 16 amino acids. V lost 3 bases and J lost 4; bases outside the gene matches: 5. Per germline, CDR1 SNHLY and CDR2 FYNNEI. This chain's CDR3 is CASSDPGTGATGELFF. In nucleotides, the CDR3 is TGTGCCAGCAGTGATCCCGGGACAGGGGCCACCGGGGAGCTGTTTTTT.

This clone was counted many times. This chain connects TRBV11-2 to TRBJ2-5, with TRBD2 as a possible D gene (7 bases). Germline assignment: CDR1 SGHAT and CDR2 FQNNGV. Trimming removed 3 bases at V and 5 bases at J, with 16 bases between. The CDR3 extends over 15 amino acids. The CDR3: CASSFWAGASETQYF. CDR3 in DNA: TGTGCCAGCAGCTTCTGGGCGGGGGCGTCGGAGACCCAGTACTTC.